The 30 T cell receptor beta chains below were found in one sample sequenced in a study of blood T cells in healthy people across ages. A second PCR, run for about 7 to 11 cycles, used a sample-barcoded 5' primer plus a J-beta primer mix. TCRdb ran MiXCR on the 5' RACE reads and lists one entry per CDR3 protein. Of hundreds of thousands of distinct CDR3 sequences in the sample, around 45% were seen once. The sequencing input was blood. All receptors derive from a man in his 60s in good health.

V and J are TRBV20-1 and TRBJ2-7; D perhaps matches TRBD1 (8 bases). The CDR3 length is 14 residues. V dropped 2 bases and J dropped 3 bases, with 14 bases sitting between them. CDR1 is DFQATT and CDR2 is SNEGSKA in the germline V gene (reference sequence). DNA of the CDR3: TGCAGTGCTAGAAAACAGGGGGGGGACTACGAGCAGTACTTC. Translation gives CSARKQGGDYEQYF.

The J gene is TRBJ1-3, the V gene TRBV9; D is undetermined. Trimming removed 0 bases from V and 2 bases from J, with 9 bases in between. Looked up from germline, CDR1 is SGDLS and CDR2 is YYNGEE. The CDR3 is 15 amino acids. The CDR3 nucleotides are TGTGCCAGCAGCGTAGGGACCTACCCTGGAAACACCATATATTTT. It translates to CASSVGTYPGNTIYF.

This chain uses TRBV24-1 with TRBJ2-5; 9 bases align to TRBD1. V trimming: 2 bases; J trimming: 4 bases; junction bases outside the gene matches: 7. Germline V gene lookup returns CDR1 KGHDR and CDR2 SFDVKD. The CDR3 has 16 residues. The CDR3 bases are TGTGCCACCAGTGATTCAGTTGGACAGGGGCGAGAGACCCAGTACTTC. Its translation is CATSDSVGQGRETQYF.

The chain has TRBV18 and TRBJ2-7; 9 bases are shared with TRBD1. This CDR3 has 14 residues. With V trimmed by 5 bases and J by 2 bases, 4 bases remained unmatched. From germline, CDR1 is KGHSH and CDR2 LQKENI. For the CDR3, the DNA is TGTGCCAGCTCAATCGGGACAGGGCCCTACGAGCAGTACTTC. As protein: CASSIGTGPYEQYF.

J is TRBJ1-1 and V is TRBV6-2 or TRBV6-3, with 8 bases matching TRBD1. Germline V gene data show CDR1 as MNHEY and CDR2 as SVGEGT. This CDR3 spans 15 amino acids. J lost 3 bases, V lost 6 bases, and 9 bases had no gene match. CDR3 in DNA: TGTGCCAGCAGCAAAAGACAGGGGACACACACTGAAGCTTTCTTT. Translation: CASSKRQGTHTEAFF.

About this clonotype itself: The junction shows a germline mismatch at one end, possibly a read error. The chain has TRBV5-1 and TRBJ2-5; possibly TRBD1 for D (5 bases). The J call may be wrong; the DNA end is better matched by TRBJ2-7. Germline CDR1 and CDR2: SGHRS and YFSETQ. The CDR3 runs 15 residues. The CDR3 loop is CANSLADSPAYEQYF. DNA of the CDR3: TGCGCCAACAGCTTGGCCGACAGCCCGGCTTACGAGCAGTACTTC.

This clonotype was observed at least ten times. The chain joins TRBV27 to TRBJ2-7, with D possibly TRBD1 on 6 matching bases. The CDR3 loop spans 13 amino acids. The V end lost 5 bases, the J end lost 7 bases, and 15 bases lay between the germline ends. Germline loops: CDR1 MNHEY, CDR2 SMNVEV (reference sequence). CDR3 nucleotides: TGTGCCAGCAGTCCTACCACAGGGAATGAGCAGTACTTC. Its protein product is CASSPTTGNEQYF.

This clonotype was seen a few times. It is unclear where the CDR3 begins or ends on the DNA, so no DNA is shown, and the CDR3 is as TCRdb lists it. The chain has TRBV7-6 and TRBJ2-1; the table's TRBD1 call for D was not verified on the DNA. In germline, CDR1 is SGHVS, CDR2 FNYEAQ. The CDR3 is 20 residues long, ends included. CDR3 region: CASSSPRDRGSWGPGNEQFF.

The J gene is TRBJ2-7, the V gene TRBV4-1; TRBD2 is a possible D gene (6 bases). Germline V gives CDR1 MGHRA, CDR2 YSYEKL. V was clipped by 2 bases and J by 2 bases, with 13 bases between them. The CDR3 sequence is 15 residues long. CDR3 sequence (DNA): TGCGCCAGCAGCCAATTAGCCGGGAGCCCCTACGAGCAGTACTTC. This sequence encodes CASSQLAGSPYEQYF.

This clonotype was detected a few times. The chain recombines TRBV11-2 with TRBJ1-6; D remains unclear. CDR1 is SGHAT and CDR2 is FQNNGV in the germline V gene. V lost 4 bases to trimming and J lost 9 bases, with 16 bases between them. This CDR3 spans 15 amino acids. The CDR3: CASSSPGRAGSPLHF. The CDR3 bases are TGTGCCAGCAGCTCCCCCGGTAGGGCAGGTTCACCCCTCCACTTT.

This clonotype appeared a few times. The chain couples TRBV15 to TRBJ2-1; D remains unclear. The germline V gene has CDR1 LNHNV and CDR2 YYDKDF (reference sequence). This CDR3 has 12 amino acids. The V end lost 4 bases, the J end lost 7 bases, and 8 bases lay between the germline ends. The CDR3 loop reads CATSTVGNEQFF. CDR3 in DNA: TGTGCCACCAGCACCGTGGGGAATGAGCAGTTCTTC.

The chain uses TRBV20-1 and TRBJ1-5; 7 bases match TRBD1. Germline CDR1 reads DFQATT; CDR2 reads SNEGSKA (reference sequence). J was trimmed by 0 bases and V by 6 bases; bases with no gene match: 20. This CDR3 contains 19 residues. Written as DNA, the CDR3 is TGCAGTGCCCCCGTAATCCAGGGGGTCAGGGGAGATAGCAATCAGCCCCAGCATTTT. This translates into CSAPVIQGVRGDSNQPQHF.

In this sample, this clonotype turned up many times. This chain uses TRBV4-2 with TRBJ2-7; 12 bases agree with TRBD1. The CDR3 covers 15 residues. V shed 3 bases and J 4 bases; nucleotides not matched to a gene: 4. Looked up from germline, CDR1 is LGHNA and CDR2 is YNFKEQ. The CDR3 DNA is TGTGCCAGCAGCCAGCCGGGACAGGGGGCTTACGAGCAGTACTTC. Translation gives CASSQPGQGAYEQYF.

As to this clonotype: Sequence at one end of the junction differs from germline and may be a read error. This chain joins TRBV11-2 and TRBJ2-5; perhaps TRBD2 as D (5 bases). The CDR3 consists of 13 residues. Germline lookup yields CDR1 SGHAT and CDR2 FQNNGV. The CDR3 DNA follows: TGTGCCAACAGCTCTCGGACCAACGGGGAGCAGTACTTC. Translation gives CANSSRTNGEQYF.

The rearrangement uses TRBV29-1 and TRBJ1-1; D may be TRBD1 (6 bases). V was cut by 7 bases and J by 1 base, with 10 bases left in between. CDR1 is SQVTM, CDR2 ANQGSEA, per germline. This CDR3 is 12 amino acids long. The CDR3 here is CSAGGRNTEAFF. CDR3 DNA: TGCAGCGCCGGGGGGCGGAACACTGAAGCTTTCTTT.

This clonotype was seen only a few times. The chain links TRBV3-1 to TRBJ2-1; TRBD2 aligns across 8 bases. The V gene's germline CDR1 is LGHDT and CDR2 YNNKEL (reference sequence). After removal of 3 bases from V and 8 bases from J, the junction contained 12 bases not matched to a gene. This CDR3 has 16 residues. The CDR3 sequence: CASSHPPGTSLYEQFF. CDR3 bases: TGTGCCAGCAGCCATCCCCCCGGGACTAGTCTCTATGAGCAGTTCTTC.

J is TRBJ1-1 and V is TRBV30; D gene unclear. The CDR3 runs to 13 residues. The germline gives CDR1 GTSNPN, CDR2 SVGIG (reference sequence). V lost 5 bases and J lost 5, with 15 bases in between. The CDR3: CAWRFPHGTEAFF. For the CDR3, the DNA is TGTGCCTGGCGGTTCCCACATGGAACTGAAGCTTTCTTT.

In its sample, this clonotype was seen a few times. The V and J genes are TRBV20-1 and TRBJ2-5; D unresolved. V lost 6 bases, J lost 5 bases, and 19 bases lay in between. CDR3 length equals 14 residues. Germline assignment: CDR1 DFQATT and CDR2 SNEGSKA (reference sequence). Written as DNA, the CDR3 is TGCAGTGCCAACCCCCTCGACGCGGTGGAGACCCAGTACTTC. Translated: CSANPLDAVETQYF.

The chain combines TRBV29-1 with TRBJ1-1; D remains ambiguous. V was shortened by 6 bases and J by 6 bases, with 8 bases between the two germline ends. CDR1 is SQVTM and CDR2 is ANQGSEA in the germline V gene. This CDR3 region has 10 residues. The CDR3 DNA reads TGCAGCGTCTCCGGGGCTGAAGCTTTCTTT. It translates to CSVSGAEAFF. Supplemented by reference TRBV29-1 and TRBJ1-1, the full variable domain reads SAVISQKPSRDICQRGTSLTIQCQVDSQVTMMFWYRQQPGQSLTLIATANQGSEATYESGFVIDKFPISRPNLTFSTLTVSNMSPEDSSIYLCSVSGAEAFFGQGTRLTVV.

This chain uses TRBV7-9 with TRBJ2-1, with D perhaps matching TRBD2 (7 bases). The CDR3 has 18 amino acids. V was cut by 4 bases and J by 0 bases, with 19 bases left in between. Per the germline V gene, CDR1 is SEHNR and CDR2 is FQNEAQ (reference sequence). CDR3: CASSSLGGGPRSYNEQFF. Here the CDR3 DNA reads TGTGCCAGCAGCTCCCTGGGCGGGGGCCCCCGCTCCTACAATGAGCAGTTCTTC.

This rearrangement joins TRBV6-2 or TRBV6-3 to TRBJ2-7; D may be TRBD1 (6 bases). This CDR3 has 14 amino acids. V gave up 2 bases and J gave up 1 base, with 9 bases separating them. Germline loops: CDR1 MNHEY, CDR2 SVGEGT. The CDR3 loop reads CASSYRDISYEQYF. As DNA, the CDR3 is TGTGCCAGCAGTTACCGGGACATTTCCTACGAGCAGTACTTC.

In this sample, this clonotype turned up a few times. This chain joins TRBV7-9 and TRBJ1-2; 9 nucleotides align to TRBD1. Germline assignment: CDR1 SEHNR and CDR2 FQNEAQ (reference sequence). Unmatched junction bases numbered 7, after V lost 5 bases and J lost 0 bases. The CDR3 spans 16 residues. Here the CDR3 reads CASSDTGGLSNYGYTF. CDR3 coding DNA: TGTGCCAGCAGCGACACAGGGGGCTTATCTAACTATGGCTACACCTTC.

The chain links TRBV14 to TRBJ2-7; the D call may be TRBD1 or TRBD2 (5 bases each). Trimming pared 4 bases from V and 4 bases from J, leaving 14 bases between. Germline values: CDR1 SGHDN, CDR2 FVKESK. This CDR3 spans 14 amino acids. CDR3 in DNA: TGTGCCAGCAGCCGATGGGACGGCGGGTACGAGCAGTACTTC. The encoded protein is CASSRWDGGYEQYF.

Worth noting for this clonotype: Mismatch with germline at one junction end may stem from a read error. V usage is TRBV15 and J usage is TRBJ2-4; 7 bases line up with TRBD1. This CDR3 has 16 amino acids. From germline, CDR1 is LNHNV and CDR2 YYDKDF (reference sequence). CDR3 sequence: CATGRGGRQGENIQYF. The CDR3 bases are TGTGCCACCGGCAGAGGCGGGCGACAGGGTGAAAACATTCAGTACTTC.

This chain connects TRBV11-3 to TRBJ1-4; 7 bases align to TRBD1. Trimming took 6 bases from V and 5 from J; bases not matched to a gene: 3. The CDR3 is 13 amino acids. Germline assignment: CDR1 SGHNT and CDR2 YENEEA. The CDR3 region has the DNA TGTGCCAGCAGGGGACAGAACAATGAAAAACTGTTTTTT. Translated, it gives CASRGQNNEKLFF.

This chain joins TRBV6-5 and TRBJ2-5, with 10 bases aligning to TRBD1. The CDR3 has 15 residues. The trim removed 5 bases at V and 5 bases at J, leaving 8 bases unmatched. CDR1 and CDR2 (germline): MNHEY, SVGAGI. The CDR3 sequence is CASSATGGPGETQYF. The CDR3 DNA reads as TGTGCCAGCAGTGCGACAGGGGGCCCCGGTGAGACCCAGTACTTC.

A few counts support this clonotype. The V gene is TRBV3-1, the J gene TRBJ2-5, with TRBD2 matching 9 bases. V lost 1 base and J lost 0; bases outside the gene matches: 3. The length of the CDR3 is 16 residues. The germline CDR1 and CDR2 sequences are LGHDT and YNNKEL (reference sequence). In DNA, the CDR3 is TGTGCCAGCAGCCAAGTCCTAGCGGGGAACCAAGAGACCCAGTACTTC. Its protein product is CASSQVLAGNQETQYF.

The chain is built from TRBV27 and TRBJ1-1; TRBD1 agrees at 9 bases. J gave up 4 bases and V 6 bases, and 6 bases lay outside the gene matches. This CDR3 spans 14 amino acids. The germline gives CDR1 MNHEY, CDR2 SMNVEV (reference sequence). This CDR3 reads CASRVTGGGTEAFF. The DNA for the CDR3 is TGTGCCAGCAGGGTTACAGGGGGCGGCACTGAAGCTTTCTTT.

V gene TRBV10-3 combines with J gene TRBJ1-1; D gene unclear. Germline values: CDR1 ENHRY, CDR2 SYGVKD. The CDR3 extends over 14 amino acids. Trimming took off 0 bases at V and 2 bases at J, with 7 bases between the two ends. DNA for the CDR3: TGTGCCATCAGTGAGTCAGCAGGAAACACTGAAGCTTTCTTT. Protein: CAISESAGNTEAFF.

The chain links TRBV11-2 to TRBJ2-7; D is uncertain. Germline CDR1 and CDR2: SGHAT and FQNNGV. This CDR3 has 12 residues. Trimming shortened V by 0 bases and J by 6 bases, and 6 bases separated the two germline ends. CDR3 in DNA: TGTGCCAGCAGCTTAGACCTGAGCGAGCAGTACTTC. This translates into CASSLDLSEQYF.